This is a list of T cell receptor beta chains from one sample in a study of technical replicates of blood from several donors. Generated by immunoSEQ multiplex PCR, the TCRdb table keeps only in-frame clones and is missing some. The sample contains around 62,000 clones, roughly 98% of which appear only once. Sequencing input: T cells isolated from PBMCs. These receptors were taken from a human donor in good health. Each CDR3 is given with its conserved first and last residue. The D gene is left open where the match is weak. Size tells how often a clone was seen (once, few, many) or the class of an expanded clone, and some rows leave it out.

CASSLTVYYEQYF | TGTGCCAGCAGCCTTACAGTTTACTACGAGCAGTACTTC | TRBJ2-7 | 13 | TRBV27 | - | -
CASSPGEEQYF | TGTGCCAGCAGCCCGGGGGAGGAGCAGTACTTC | TRBJ2-7 | 11 | TRBV13 | - | -
CASSSPSSAGPSLEQYF | TGTGCCAGCAGCTCCCCCTCGTCCGCGGGGCCCTCGTTGGAGCAGTACTTC | TRBJ2-7 | 17 | TRBV7-9 | - | -
CASKGLAGVEGEQYF | TGTGCCAGCAAGGGTCTAGCGGGGGTCGAAGGCGAGCAGTACTTC | TRBJ2-7 | 15 | TRBV27 | TRBD2 | -
CASSPVSGRGPYEQYF | TGTGCCAGCAGCCCGGTTAGCGGGAGAGGACCATACGAGCAGTACTTC | TRBJ2-7 | 16 | TRBV11-2 | TRBD2 | once
CASSPSQGYEQYF | TGCGCCAGCAGCCCCTCCCAGGGCTACGAGCAGTACTTC | TRBJ2-7 | 13 | TRBV4-1 | - | -
CASAARDHQTDTQYF | TGCGCCAGCGCGGCTCGGGATCACCAAACAGATACGCAGTATTTT | TRBJ2-3 | 15 | TRBV5-1 | - | -
CAWSPLGAQGQETQYF | TGTGCCTGGAGCCCTCTCGGCGCCCAGGGTCAAGAGACCCAGTACTTC | TRBJ2-5 | 16 | TRBV30 | - | -
CASSFRTGIESEAFF | TGCGCCAGCAGCTTCCGGACAGGGATTGAGTCTGAAGCTTTCTTT | TRBJ1-1 | 15 | TRBV5-1 | TRBD1 | -
CASSLAKGGADGYTF | TGCGCCAGCAGCTTGGCCAAGGGGGGGGCAGATGGCTACACCTTC | TRBJ1-2 | 15 | TRBV5-1 | - | once
CASSSDRPTYEQYF | TGCGCCAGCAGCTCGGACAGGCCAACCTACGAGCAGTACTTC | TRBJ2-7 | 14 | TRBV5-1 | TRBD1 | -
CASRSRDTAYEQYF | TGTGCCAGCAGATCCCGGGACACCGCCTACGAGCAGTACTTC | TRBJ2-7 | 14 | TRBV28 | - | -
CASSSERGMNTEAFF | TGTGCCAGCAGCTCCGAACGGGGTATGAACACTGAAGCTTTCTTT | TRBJ1-1 | 15 | TRBV7-9 | - | -
CVRSLALLRGPNLYEQYF | TGTGTCAGAAGCTTAGCGCTACTCAGGGGCCCCAACCTCTACGAGCAGTACTTC | TRBJ2-7 | 18 | TRBV7-5 | - | -
CASSGGTGRGNEQFF | TGTGCCAGCAGCGGTGGGACAGGGAGAGGGAATGAGCAGTTCTTC | TRBJ2-1 | 15 | TRBV5-6 | TRBD1 | -
CSVAPGTGTRQPQHF | TGCAGCGTTGCCCCGGGGACAGGGACTAGACAGCCCCAGCATTTT | TRBJ1-5 | 15 | TRBV29-1 | TRBD1 | once
CASSLMPGATEAFF | TGTGCCAGCAGCCTGATGCCGGGAGCCACTGAAGCTTTCTTT | TRBJ1-1 | 14 | TRBV6-4 | - | -
CASSLSGVNGYTF | TGTGCCAGCAGTTTATCAGGGGTGAACGGCTACACCTTC | TRBJ1-2 | 13 | TRBV28 | - | once
CASSSTGDGGYTF | TGCGCCAGCAGCTCCACAGGGGATGGAGGCTACACCTTC | TRBJ1-2 | 13 | TRBV5-1 | TRBD1 | -
CASSMAAGPGEQFF | TGCGCCAGCAGCATGGCTGCAGGGCCGGGTGAGCAGTTCTTC | TRBJ2-1 | 14 | TRBV5-1 | - | -
CASSVTTSAHEQFF | TGTGCCAGCAGTGTTACGACTAGCGCTCATGAGCAGTTCTTC | TRBJ2-1 | 14 | TRBV2 | TRBD2 | -
CASSWTSNEQFF | TGCGCCAGCAGCTGGACTAGCAATGAGCAGTTCTTC | TRBJ2-1 | 12 | TRBV5-1 | TRBD2 | -
CASSTTSGGGYEQYF | TGTGCCAGCAGCACCACTAGCGGGGGTGGCTACGAGCAGTACTTC | TRBJ2-7 | 15 | TRBV7-6 | TRBD2 | -
CASSGGTGFGEKLFF | TGTGCCAGTAGTGGCGGGACAGGGTTCGGTGAAAAACTGTTTTTT | TRBJ1-4 | 15 | TRBV19 | TRBD1 | -
CASSLGTGKNYGYTF | TGTGCCAGCAGCTTAGGTACAGGGAAGAACTATGGCTACACCTTC | TRBJ1-2 | 15 | TRBV7-8 | - | -
CASSLGQGQGRAQYF | TGTGCCAGCAGCTTAGGACAGGGGCAGGGGAGGGCCCAGTACTTC | TRBJ2-5 | 15 | TRBV5-6 | TRBD1 | -
CASLGPGTEANYGYTF | TGTGCCAGCCTCGGTCCCGGGACAGAAGCTAACTATGGCTACACCTTC | TRBJ1-2 | 16 | TRBV27 | TRBD1 | -
CASSLETGSYGYTF | TGCGCCAGCAGCTTGGAAACAGGGAGCTATGGCTACACCTTC | TRBJ1-2 | 14 | TRBV5-1 | - | -
CASRNSYGYTF | TGTGCCAGCCGAAACAGCTATGGCTACACCTTC | TRBJ1-2 | 11 | TRBV6-5 | - | few
CSVPGQGTDTQYF | TGCAGCGTTCCGGGACAGGGGACAGATACGCAGTATTTT | TRBJ2-3 | 13 | TRBV29-1 | TRBD1 | -
CASRKLAGNNEQFF | TGTGCCAGCAGAAAACTAGCGGGTAACAATGAGCAGTTCTTC | TRBJ2-1 | 14 | TRBV28 | TRBD2 | -
CASSSPLRTEAFF | TGTGCCAGCAGTTCCCCTTTAAGGACAGAAGCTTTCTTT | TRBJ1-1 | 13 | TRBV27 | - | -
CASSFDSAGVLGEQYF | TGTGCCAGCAGTTTTGACTCGGCGGGAGTGCTTGGCGAGCAGTACTTC | TRBJ2-7 | 16 | TRBV27 | TRBD2 | -
CASSDGTRRVGSYGYTF | TGTGCCAGCAGTGACGGGACTAGGAGGGTGGGGAGTTATGGCTACACCTTC | TRBJ1-2 | 17 | TRBV6-1 | - | -
CASHAGAGGYTF | TGTGCCAGTCATGCGGGGGCGGGTGGCTACACCTTC | TRBJ1-2 | 12 | TRBV28 | - | -
CSATGTGKAFF | TGCAGTGCTACCGGGACAGGGAAAGCTTTCTTT | TRBJ1-1 | 11 | TRBV20-1 | TRBD1 | -
CASSQTTGNTEAFF | TGTGCCAGCAGTCAAACCACAGGGAACACTGAAGCTTTCTTT | TRBJ1-1 | 14 | TRBV6-5 | - | -
CASSRGQGEGEQYF | TGTGCCAGTAGTAGGGGACAGGGGGAGGGCGAGCAGTACTTC | TRBJ2-7 | 14 | TRBV19 | TRBD1 | -
CASSERAAYSSADTQYF | TGTGCCAGCAGTGAAAGGGCAGCTTATTCTAGCGCAGATACGCAGTATTTT | TRBJ2-3 | 17 | TRBV6-1 | - | once